Following are 28 T cell receptor beta chains from one sample sequenced in a study of tissue T cells after allogeneic stem cell transplantation. Sequencing was performed with immunoSEQ multiplex PCR; in TCRdb, only in-frame clones are kept and a portion is missing. This table has about 48,000 clones, around 67% appearing once. Sequenced sample: sorted cells pooled from one or two spleens. These receptors came from a pool of C57BL/6 mice in good health.

Concerning this clone: The genes and germline here are from mouse. The CDR3 end is not reached by the read, which stops 1 residue before it; the germline J gene fills it in. The chain couples TRBV29 to TRBJ2-4; the D gene is possibly TRBD1 (6 bases). The CDR3 loop spans 12 amino acids. CDR1 is MSHET, CDR2 SYDVDS, per germline. The V end lost 6 bases, the J end lost 3 bases, and 7 bases lay between the germline ends. CDR3 amino acids: CASSRGQNTLYF. CDR3 bases read: TGTGCTAGCAGCAGGGGACAAAACACCTTGTAC.

This clone was seen once. Each gene name is a mouse one. The missing CDR3 end, 1 residue past where the read stops, is filled in from the germline J gene. The chain is built from TRBV20 and TRBJ1-1; D possibly corresponds to TRBD1 (5 bases). V lost 2 bases to trimming and J lost 0 bases, with 10 bases between them. Germline V gene data show CDR1 as GFQATS and CDR2 as STVNSAI. CDR3 length: 14 amino acids. CDR3 DNA (partial): TGTGGTGCTAGGAAGGGGTCTGCAAACACAGAAGTCTTC. It codes for CGARKGSANTEVF. The CDR3 as a whole reads CGARKGSANTEVFF.

Turning to this clone: Mouse germline and gene names are used. The CDR3 end is not reached by the read, which stops 1 residue before it; the germline J gene fills it in. The V gene is TRBV31, the J gene TRBJ2-1, with 13 bases aligning to TRBD2. There are 16 residues in the CDR3. Germline trimming cut 3 bases from V and 1 base from J; bases unmatched to any gene: 3. Germline V gives CDR1 GKSSPN, CDR2 SITVG. CDR3 protein: CAWSGTGGVNYAEQFF. The part of the CDR3 DNA that was read is TGTGCCTGGAGCGGGACTGGGGGGGTCAACTATGCTGAGCAGTTC.

For this clone: The genes are named according to mouse. The CDR3 goes on 1 residue after the read ends, and that part is filled in from the germline J gene. The chain recombines TRBV12-2 with TRBJ2-3; 7 positions agree with TRBD2. V lost 0 bases to trimming and J lost 3 bases; unmatched junction nucleotides: 2. The germline V gene has CDR1 SGHLS and CDR2 HYDKME. The length of the CDR3 is 14 residues. CDR3 DNA (partial): TGTGCCAGCTCTCTCGATGGGGGGGCAGAAACGCTGTAT. Protein sequence: CASSLDGGAETLY. The full CDR3 protein reads CASSLDGGAETLYF.

A remark on this clone: All gene names here are mouse names. The DNA ends 1 residue before the CDR3 does, and the rest of the CDR3 is filled in from the germline J gene. V gene TRBV26 combines with J gene TRBJ2-7, with a weak D call TRBD1 (5 bases). The CDR3 is made up of 11 amino acids. V shed 4 bases and J shed 6 bases, with 7 bases lying between them. Germline V gene lookup returns CDR1 KGHPV and CDR2 FQNQEV (reference sequence). The CDR3 here is CASSRGVEQYF. The sequenced CDR3 bases are TGTGCCAGCAGTCGAGGGGTTGAACAGTAC.

This clone was seen a single time. The gene names here belong to mouse. The read ends 1 residue shy of where the CDR3 ends; the end is completed using the germline J gene. The chain combines TRBV13-2 with TRBJ1-1; TRBD1 might be the D (5 bases). Trimming shortened V by 3 bases and J by 3 bases, and 9 bases separated the two germline ends. CDR3 size: 13 residues. Germline CDR1 and CDR2: NNHNN and SYGAGS (reference sequence). The CDR3 protein is CASGVGHHTEVFF. Partial CDR3 DNA: TGTGCCAGCGGTGTCGGACATCACACAGAAGTCTTC.

As for this clone: Gene names follow the mouse nomenclature. The DNA ends 1 residue before the CDR3 does, and the rest of the CDR3 is filled in from the germline J gene. J is TRBJ2-4 and V is TRBV3; 9 bases agree with TRBD2. The CDR3 sequence is 14 residues long. V lost 3 bases, J lost 5 bases, and 3 bases stayed unmatched. Per germline, CDR1 SNHLY and CDR2 FYNGKV (reference sequence). This chain's CDR3 is CASSLTGGRNTLYF. CDR3 bases read: TGTGCCAGCAGCTTGACTGGGGGAAGAAACACCTTGTAC.

A note on this clone: Genes and germline come from the mouse. The CDR3 is cut off 1 residue early in the read; its end comes from the germline J gene. V gene TRBV2 combines with J gene TRBJ2-3; TRBD2 matches at 7 bases. The germline V gene encodes CDR1 LGHNA and CDR2 YSYQKL. The trim removed 5 bases at V and 0 bases at J, leaving 5 bases unmatched. The CDR3 runs to 15 residues. The covered CDR3 bases are TGTGCCAGCAGCTCGACTGGGACTAGTGCAGAAACGCTGTAT. Protein sequence: CASSSTGTSAETLY. The whole CDR3 protein is CASSSTGTSAETLYF.

A word on this clone: Gene names denote mouse genes. The read comes to an end 1 residue before the CDR3 does, leaving the germline J gene to fill in the end. This rearrangement joins TRBV20 to TRBJ1-6; possibly TRBD1 for D (6 bases). TRBJ1-6 is given ORF status, its function remaining uncertain. The V and J ends lost 3 bases and 6 bases respectively, with 6 bases between them. This CDR3 is 12 amino acids long. Germline CDR1 is GFQATS and CDR2 is STVNSAI. This CDR3 is CGASRGNSPLYF. Incomplete CDR3 DNA: TGTGGTGCTAGCAGGGGTAATTCGCCCCTCTAC.

With regard to this clone: Each gene name is a mouse one. The read halts 1 residue ahead of the CDR3 end, with the missing end drawn from the germline J gene. V gene TRBV30 combines with J gene TRBJ2-4; D remains unclear. Deletions cut 0 bases from V and 0 bases from J, with 4 bases between. Germline V lookup: CDR1 SQVVS, CDR2 ANEGSEA. The CDR3 contains 13 residues. The part of the CDR3 DNA that was read is TGTAGTTCTAGAGACTCTAGTCAAAACACCTTGTAC. Its protein product is CSSRDSSQNTLY. The full CDR3 reads CSSRDSSQNTLYF.

In the case of this clone: Gene names and germline refer to mouse. The missing CDR3 end, 1 residue past where the read stops, is filled in from the germline J gene. The chain couples TRBV13-1 to TRBJ2-2; 8 bases are shared with TRBD1. J lost 4 bases, V lost 5 bases, and 7 bases had no gene match. The germline V gene has CDR1 NSHNY and CDR2 SYGAGN. The CDR3 is 15 residues long. The CDR3 reads CASRLQGAGTGQLYF. Partial CDR3 DNA: TGTGCCAGCAGACTTCAGGGGGCTGGCACCGGGCAGCTCTAC.

This clone showed up just once. Mouse names are used for the genes. The read finishes 1 residue shy of the CDR3 end, and the germline J gene is used to complete it. V usage is TRBV20 and J usage is TRBJ2-3; 12 nucleotides line up with TRBD1. The CDR3 has 16 residues. Germline V CDR1 and CDR2: GFQATS, STVNSAI. The trim removed 1 base at V and 1 base at J, leaving 3 bases unmatched. The chain's CDR3 is CGARAGQGAGAETLYF. The sequenced CDR3 bases are TGTGGTGCTAGGGCGGGACAGGGGGCGGGTGCAGAAACGCTGTAT.

In the case of this clone: Gene names denote mouse genes. The read ends 1 residue before the CDR3 terminus; that terminus is restored from the germline J gene. The rearrangement uses TRBV12-2 and TRBJ2-2; D uncertain. The germline V gene encodes CDR1 SGHLS and CDR2 HYDKME. Trimming removed 2 bases at V and 0 bases at J, with 6 bases between. The CDR3 is 14 residues long. The sequenced part of the CDR3 DNA is TGTGCCAGCTCTCCGACACCAAACACCGGGCAGCTCTAC. Translated: CASSPTPNTGQLY. The full CDR3 protein reads CASSPTPNTGQLYF.

A word on this clone: The gene symbols are mouse symbols. Incomplete CDR3 DNA: TGTGCCTGGAGCGCTACAGGGGGGACCTCCAACGAAAGATTATTT. Protein: CAWSATGGTSNERLF. Given in full, the CDR3 is CAWSATGGTSNERLFF. This rearrangement joins TRBV31 to TRBJ1-4; TRBD1 matches 8 bases. The read comes to an end 1 residue before the CDR3 does, leaving the germline J gene to fill in the end. This CDR3 region has 16 residues. Per the germline V gene, CDR1 is GKSSPN and CDR2 is SITVG. The V gene end was trimmed by 3 bases and the J gene end by 2 bases; junction bases not matched to a gene: 8.

With respect to this clone: Genes and germline are mouse. The CDR3 end lies 1 residue beyond the end of the read and is filled in from the germline J gene. This sequence joins TRBV3 and TRBJ2-5, with TRBD2 matching over 10 bases. Trimming at V came to 1 base and at J to 6 bases, leaving 7 bases not matched to a gene. Germline CDR1 and CDR2: SNHLY and FYNGKV (reference sequence). CDR3 length: 16 amino acids. Here the CDR3 reads CASSLGLGGRRDTQYF. The sequenced CDR3 bases are TGTGCCAGCAGCTTAGGGCTGGGGGGGCGCAGGGACACCCAGTAC.

Comment on this clone: Mouse germline and gene names are used. The read gets to within 1 residue of the CDR3 end, and the germline J gene fills in the rest. The rearrangement uses TRBV13-2 and TRBJ2-5; a possible D gene is TRBD1 (5 bases). V lost 4 bases and J lost 2, with 8 bases in between. Germline assignment: CDR1 NNHNN and CDR2 SYGAGS (reference sequence). The CDR3 consists of 13 residues. The covered CDR3 bases are TGTGCCAGCGGTCGACAGATCCAAGACACCCAGTAC. Translation: CASGRQIQDTQY. Given in full, the CDR3 is CASGRQIQDTQYF.

This clone was seen more than once but under ten times. Here the gene names and germline are mouse. The CDR3 is cut off 1 residue early in the read; its end comes from the germline J gene. Within the sample, other DNA sequences also encode this same CDR3. The V and J genes are TRBV1 and TRBJ2-7; the D is unclear. This CDR3 contains 12 residues. Germline V gene sequence: CDR1 NSQYPW, CDR2 LRSPGD (reference sequence). V was pared by 3 bases and J by 0 bases, with 3 bases between. CDR3 loop: CTCSASSYEQYF. The CDR3 DNA, read in part, is TGCACCTGCAGTGCCAGCTCCTATGAACAGTAC.

There are a few counts of this clone. The germline and genes are mouse ones. The read ends 1 residue early relative to the CDR3; the germline J gene fills the gap. V and J are TRBV20 and TRBJ1-2; no definite D call. The germline gives CDR1 GFQATS, CDR2 STVNSAI. The CDR3 contains 11 residues. The V gene lost 4 bases and the J gene lost 0 bases, with 3 bases spanning the gap. CDR3 amino acids: CGATANSDYTF. The sequenced CDR3 bases are TGTGGTGCTACAGCAAACTCCGACTACACC.

This clone has just a few counts. Gene names are the mouse ones. CDR3 region: CASSQEGQAYNSPLYF. The CDR3 bases that were read are TGTGCCAGCAGCCAAGAGGGACAGGCCTATAATTCGCCCCTCTAC. The V call is TRBV2, the J call TRBJ1-6, with 8 bases that match TRBD1. The missing CDR3 end, 1 residue past where the read stops, is filled in from the germline J gene. TRBJ1-6 is an ORF, with its function uncertain. This CDR3 is 16 amino acids long. Germline-derived CDR1 and CDR2 are LGHNA and YSYQKL. After removal of 0 bases from V and 2 bases from J, the junction contained 0 bases not matched to a gene.

Only one count was recorded for this clone. Gene names refer to mouse genes. The read gets to within 1 residue of the CDR3 end, and the germline J gene fills in the rest. V usage is TRBV24 and J usage is TRBJ2-3, with TRBD2 matching over 9 bases. The CDR3 runs 16 residues. Germline V gene data show CDR1 as KGHTA and CDR2 as FRNEEI. Unmatched junction bases numbered 6, after V lost 2 bases and J lost 3 bases. The sequenced part of the CDR3 DNA is TGTGCCAGCAGTCTGCCCCACTGGGGGGACGCAGAAACGCTGTAT. Translating it yields CASSLPHWGDAETLY. The whole CDR3 reads CASSLPHWGDAETLYF.

Points on this clone: All gene names here are mouse names. The DNA ends 1 residue before the CDR3 does, and the rest of the CDR3 is filled in from the germline J gene. This rearrangement joins TRBV5 to TRBJ2-5; no reliable D call. The CDR3 has 15 amino acids. Trimming took 1 base from V and 0 from J, leaving 8 bases between them. Per germline, CDR1 LGHNA and CDR2 YNLKQL (reference sequence). CDR3 DNA, as far as it was read: TGTGCCAGCAGCCAAGGGGGATTTAACCAAGACACCCAGTAC. Translated, it gives CASSQGGFNQDTQY. The CDR3 in full is CASSQGGFNQDTQYF.

On this clone: Gene names refer to mouse genes. Sequencing ends 1 residue short of the CDR3 end; the germline J gene provides the rest. The rearrangement uses TRBV31 and TRBJ1-1; 7 bases line up with TRBD1. With V trimmed by 3 bases and J by 1 base, 5 bases remained unmatched. Germline V gives CDR1 GKSSPN, CDR2 SITVG. The CDR3 is 14 residues long. CDR3 protein: CAWSLQGGNTEVFF. The sequenced part of the CDR3 DNA is TGTGCCTGGAGCCTCCAGGGGGGAAACACAGAAGTCTTC.

On this clone: Gene names are mouse gene names. The read is 1 residue too short to cover the CDR3 end, so that end is filled in from the germline J gene. The rearrangement joins TRBV14 to TRBJ1-1; 7 bases agree with TRBD1. The CDR3 is 13 residues long. CDR1 and CDR2 (germline): SGHDT, FRDEAV. V was clipped by 5 bases and J by 3 bases; unmatched bases: 4. The CDR3 DNA, read in part, is TGTGCCAGCAGCCTGACAGGGTACACAGAAGTCTTC. It translates to CASSLTGYTEVF. The entire CDR3 protein is CASSLTGYTEVFF.

Worth noting for this clone: Gene names follow the mouse nomenclature. Read sequence stops 1 residue before the CDR3 end, and the germline J gene provides the missing end. V and J are TRBV3 and TRBJ2-5; 14 bases fit TRBD2. The V and J ends lost 3 bases and 5 bases, in that order; junction bases with no gene match: 4. The CDR3 spans 16 residues. Per germline, CDR1 SNHLY and CDR2 FYNGKV (reference sequence). CDR3 loop: CASSFRDWGGRDTQYF. The CDR3 bases that were read are TGTGCCAGCAGCTTCCGGGACTGGGGGGGCAGAGACACCCAGTAC.

About this clone: Mouse gene names and germline throughout. Sequencing ends 1 residue short of the CDR3 end; the germline J gene provides the rest. The chain couples TRBV3 to TRBJ1-5, with 7 bases fitting TRBD1. The J segment lost 2 bases and the V segment lost 5 bases, leaving 6 bases of the junction unmatched. From germline, CDR1 is SNHLY and CDR2 FYNGKV (reference sequence). CDR3 length: 15 residues. The CDR3 here is CASSLYRGDNQAPLF. Incomplete CDR3 DNA: TGTGCCAGCAGCCTCTACAGGGGAGACAACCAGGCTCCGCTT.

A remark on this clone: The germline and genes are mouse ones. Coverage ceases 1 residue before the CDR3 finishes, and the germline J gene fills in the end. The chain couples TRBV3 to TRBJ1-3; D possibly corresponds to TRBD1 (5 bases). Germline CDR1 reads SNHLY; CDR2 reads FYNGKV (reference sequence). Trimming pared 8 bases from V and 0 bases from J, leaving 8 bases between. This CDR3 contains 13 residues. The CDR3 sequence is CASGDSSGNTLYF. The sequenced CDR3 bases are TGTGCCAGCGGCGACAGTTCTGGAAATACGCTCTAT. Drawing the rest from reference TRBV3 and TRBJ1-3, the complete variable domain is GPKVLQIPSHQIIDMGQMVTLNCDPVSNHLYFYWYKQILGQQMEFLVNFYNGKVMEKSKLFKDQFSVERPDGSYFTLKIQPTALEDSAVYFCASGDSSGNTLYFGEGSRLIVV.

On this clone itself: Germline and genes here are mouse. The CDR3 end lies 1 residue beyond the end of the read and is filled in from the germline J gene. V is TRBV14 and J is TRBJ2-1; TRBD2 matches 10 bases. CDR1 SGHDT and CDR2 FRDEAV come from the germline V gene. The trim removed 5 bases at V and 0 bases at J, leaving 5 bases unmatched. This CDR3 is 16 amino acids long. CDR3 DNA, as far as it was read: TGTGCCAGCAGCCCCGGGACTGGGGTTAACTATGCTGAGCAGTTC. It translates to CASSPGTGVNYAEQF. The whole CDR3 is CASSPGTGVNYAEQFF.

On this clone: Here the gene names and germline are mouse. This chain's CDR3 is CTCSAVDNQDTQYF. Partial CDR3 DNA: TGCACCTGCAGTGCAGTAGATAACCAAGACACCCAGTAC. The chain combines TRBV1 with TRBJ2-5, with D unresolved. The CDR3 goes on 1 residue after the read ends, and that part is filled in from the germline J gene. Germline CDR1 is NSQYPW and CDR2 is LRSPGD (reference sequence). The CDR3 spans 14 residues. V shed 1 base and J shed 0 bases, with 5 bases lying between them. Looking up the rest from reference TRBV1 and TRBJ2-5 gives the full variable domain: VTLLEQNPRWRLVPRGQAVNLRCILKNSQYPWMSWYQQDLQKQLQWLFTLRSPGDKEVKSLPGADYLATRVTDTELRLQVANMSQGRTLYCTCSAVDNQDTQYFGPGTRLLVL.